Each of the 30 T cell receptor beta chains below was sequenced from the same sample in a study of cytomegalovirus exposure and HLA in healthy donors. Using immunoSEQ multiplex PCR, the repertoire was profiled, and TCRdb retains in-frame clones only, with some absent. This repertoire shows 170,000 or so clones, more than 65% found once; its top ten account for approximately 3%. The sequenced material came from PBMCs. These receptors all come from a woman aged 18-29 years in good health and CMV-seropositive.

This clone was seen just once. This chain joins TRBV5-1 and TRBJ1-2; TRBD1 matches at 8 bases. CDR1 is SGHRS and CDR2 is YFSETQ in the germline V gene. The CDR3 loop spans 15 amino acids. V shed 2 bases and J 1 base; nucleotides not matched to a gene: 4. CDR3 protein: CASSFGQGYNYGYTF. CDR3 DNA sequence: TGCGCCAGCAGCTTCGGACAGGGCTATAACTATGGCTACACCTTC.

J is TRBJ2-5 and V is TRBV5-1, with D tentatively TRBD1 (5 bases). CDR3 size: 14 residues. The V and J ends lost 0 bases and 3 bases respectively, with 9 bases between them. The germline V gene encodes CDR1 SGHRS and CDR2 YFSETQ. CDR3 in DNA: TGCGCCAGCAGCTTGGAAGGGGTTGAAGAGACCCAGTACTTC. Protein: CASSLEGVEETQYF.

The V and J genes are TRBV29-1 and TRBJ2-5; TRBD1 is a possible D gene (5 bases). The CDR3 has 12 amino acids. The V gene's germline CDR1 is SQVTM and CDR2 ANQGSEA. V was pared by 4 bases and J by 5 bases, with 11 bases between. DNA of the CDR3: TGCAGCGTTGGTGCAGGGCCGGAGACCCAGTACTTC. Translating gives CSVGAGPETQYF.

V is TRBV7-6 and J is TRBJ2-5; 10 nucleotides match TRBD2. The CDR3 length is 18 residues. Trimming removed 2 bases from V and 8 bases from J; junction bases left unmatched: 17. The germline V gene has CDR1 SGHVS and CDR2 FNYEAQ. The DNA of the CDR3 is TGTGCCAGCAGCTTACCGGGGGCTAGCGGGGGTCCGTTGCAAACCCAGTACTTC. Its protein is CASSLPGASGGPLQTQYF.

This clone was seen only a few times. The sample carries other DNA sequences with the same CDR3. The rearrangement links TRBV7-2 to TRBJ2-3, with D possibly matching TRBD2 (6 bases). The CDR3 loop spans 15 amino acids. The germline V and J ends were trimmed by 0 bases and 2 bases, with 9 bases remaining between them. Germline CDR1 is SGHTA and CDR2 is FQGNSA. CDR3 protein: CASSLAGGNTDTQYF. The CDR3 nucleotides read TGTGCCAGCAGCTTAGCGGGCGGGAACACAGATACGCAGTATTTT.

J is TRBJ2-2 and V is TRBV9; TRBD2 agrees at 8 bases. Trimming took 4 bases from V and 5 from J; bases not matched to a gene: 10. The CDR3 sequence is 16 residues long. Germline CDR1 is SGDLS and CDR2 is YYNGEE. The CDR3 here is CASSPVAGRVTGELFF. The CDR3 DNA reads as TGTGCCAGCAGCCCAGTAGCGGGGCGGGTGACCGGGGAGCTGTTTTTT.

This clone has a count of ten or more. V and J are TRBV15 and TRBJ2-1; D call uncertain. Trimming stripped 0 bases from V and 3 bases from J, with 9 bases between. The CDR3 is 15 amino acids. The V gene's germline CDR1 is LNHNV and CDR2 YYDKDF (reference sequence). CDR3 protein: CATSRDLIGYNEQFF. DNA for the CDR3: TGTGCCACCAGCAGAGATCTGATCGGCTACAATGAGCAGTTCTTC.

The rearrangement joins TRBV12-5 to TRBJ1-3; D is possibly TRBD1 (6 bases). Germline CDR1 reads LGHNT; CDR2 reads FRNRAP. Trimming cost V 0 bases and J 1 base, with 13 bases left between them. The CDR3 is 17 amino acids. The CDR3 loop is CASGLVLGRGSGNTIYF. CDR3 bases: TGTGCTAGTGGTTTGGTATTGGGGAGGGGGTCTGGAAACACCATATATTTT.

The chain joins TRBV5-1 to TRBJ2-3; D is possibly TRBD2 (6 bases). Looked up from germline, CDR1 is SGHRS and CDR2 is YFSETQ. The CDR3 totals 14 residues. Trimming pared 2 bases from V and 5 bases from J, leaving 12 bases between. CDR3 loop: CASSFGGELDTQYF. CDR3 bases: TGCGCCAGCAGCTTTGGCGGGGAGCTAGATACGCAGTATTTT.

The rearrangement links TRBV7-2 to TRBJ2-3; D uncertain. V lost 5 bases and J 1 base, leaving 7 bases between the germline ends. Germline V lookup: CDR1 SGHTA, CDR2 FQGNSA. This CDR3 has 13 amino acids. CDR3 loop: CASSQLGTDTQYF. Here the CDR3 DNA reads TGTGCCAGCAGCCAACTTGGCACAGATACGCAGTATTTT.

The rearrangement uses TRBV9 and TRBJ2-5; TRBD2 matches 7 bases. V gave up 2 bases and J gave up 3 bases; unmatched junction bases: 4. This CDR3 region has 14 residues. CDR1 and CDR2 from the germline V gene are SGDLS and YYNGEE. Here the CDR3 reads CASSVSSGEETQYF. The CDR3 DNA reads as TGTGCCAGCAGCGTGTCAAGCGGGGAAGAGACCCAGTACTTC.

The V call is TRBV4-1, the J call TRBJ1-5; TRBD1 might be the D (6 bases). The CDR3 runs to 13 residues. Between the trimmed V and J ends, which lost 4 bases and 5 bases, there was a span of 9 bases. CDR1 is MGHRA, CDR2 YSYEKL, per germline. The CDR3 region has the DNA TGCGCCAGCAGCCCCCGGACAGATCAGCCCCAGCATTTT. Its protein product is CASSPRTDQPQHF.

This chain joins TRBV4-2 and TRBJ2-7; perhaps TRBD2 as D (7 bases). There are 17 residues in the CDR3. CDR1 is LGHNA, CDR2 YNFKEQ, per germline. Trimming pared 0 bases from V and 2 bases from J, leaving 17 bases between. The DNA of the CDR3 is TGTGCCAGCAGCCAAGAACCCAACGGGGGGACAACCTACGAGCAGTACTTC. Translating gives CASSQEPNGGTTYEQYF.

The chain is built from TRBV25-1 and TRBJ2-5; the match to TRBD2 covers 11 bases. The CDR3 is 15 residues long. J gave up 3 bases and V 6 bases, and 6 bases lay outside the gene matches. Germline V gene data show CDR1 as MGHDK and CDR2 as SYGVNS. The CDR3 is CASSPGTSGKETQYF. CDR3 nucleotides: TGTGCCAGCAGCCCTGGGACTAGCGGCAAAGAGACCCAGTACTTC.

The rearrangement links TRBV7-8 to TRBJ1-5; possible D gene TRBD1, 5 bases. This CDR3 has 12 residues. Trimming pared 4 bases from V and 4 bases from J, leaving 5 bases between. Germline CDR1 is SGHVS and CDR2 is FQNEAQ. CDR3 loop: CASSSGNQPQHF. The CDR3 DNA reads as TGTGCCAGCAGCTCAGGGAATCAGCCCCAGCATTTT.

The V and J genes are TRBV28 and TRBJ1-1; D ambiguous. The ends were cut back, 6 bases at V and 4 bases at J, with 12 bases in the middle. CDR1 and CDR2 (germline): MDHEN, SYDVKM. CDR3 size: 13 residues. In DNA form, the CDR3 reads TGTGCCAGCAGGGAGGGAGGTCCCACTGAAGCTTTCTTT. This codes for CASREGGPTEAFF.

In regard to this clone: Other DNA sequences in the sample encode the same CDR3. The chain carries TRBV5-1 and TRBJ2-3; possible D gene TRBD1, 6 bases. Per germline, CDR1 SGHRS and CDR2 YFSETQ. The CDR3 totals 14 residues. V gave up 0 bases and J gave up 5 bases, with 10 bases separating them. CDR3 nucleotide sequence: TGCGCCAGCAGCTTGGTGCGGACAGAAGATACGCAGTATTTT. Its protein product is CASSLVRTEDTQYF.

The J gene is TRBJ2-7, the V gene TRBV7-2, with 15 bases aligning to TRBD2. The germline CDR1 and CDR2 sequences are SGHTA and FQGNSA. V trimming: 3 bases; J trimming: 1 base; junction bases outside the gene matches: 1. The CDR3 has 16 residues. The CDR3 loop reads CASSLGLAGGSYEQYF. The CDR3 DNA reads TGTGCCAGCAGCTTGGGACTAGCGGGGGGATCCTACGAGCAGTACTTC.

The chain combines TRBV5-4 with TRBJ1-3; a weak D match, TRBD1 (6 bases). The CDR3 totals 16 residues. CDR1 and CDR2 from the germline V gene are SGHNT and YYREEE (reference sequence). Deletions cut 4 bases from V and 4 bases from J, with 18 bases between. In DNA form, the CDR3 reads TGTGCCAGCAGCCATCAGGAGAGGACAGTAGGAAACACCATATATTTT. It translates to CASSHQERTVGNTIYF.

This clone was recorded a few times. The CDR3 DNA sequence: TGTGCCAGCAGCTTGTTGAGCGGTGAGGGCTACACCTTC. The encoded protein is CASSLLSGEGYTF. This sequence joins TRBV5-5 and TRBJ1-2; D is ambiguous. This CDR3 is built from 13 residues. The germline gives CDR1 SGHKS, CDR2 YYEKEE (reference sequence). V was trimmed by 1 base and J by 8 bases, leaving 12 bases between them.

This chain links TRBV27 with TRBJ2-7; unclear D gene. The CDR3 spans 13 residues. From germline, CDR1 is MNHEY and CDR2 SMNVEV (reference sequence). Trimming took 2 bases from V and 0 from J, leaving 5 bases between them. The CDR3: CASSLKSSYEQYF. The CDR3 nucleotides are TGTGCCAGCAGTTTAAAGAGCTCCTACGAGCAGTACTTC.

The chain is built from TRBV6-6 and TRBJ1-2; TRBD1 aligns across 8 bases. V shed 5 bases, J shed 4 bases, and the junction held 6 bases outside the gene matches. This CDR3 comprises 14 residues. CDR1 MNHNY and CDR2 SVGAGI come from the germline V gene (reference sequence). The CDR3 protein is CASSTLQGAYGYTF. The CDR3 bases are TGTGCCAGCAGTACTCTTCAGGGGGCCTATGGCTACACCTTC.

This sequence joins TRBV28 and TRBJ1-3; 7 bases are shared with TRBD1. V lost 4 bases to trimming and J lost 1 base; unmatched junction nucleotides: 4. Germline CDR1 and CDR2: MDHEN and SYDVKM. There are 15 residues in the CDR3. DNA for the CDR3: TGTGCCAGCAGTTACATGACAGGGTCTGGAAACACCATATATTTT. Translation: CASSYMTGSGNTIYF.

The chain carries TRBV18 and TRBJ1-6, with 7 bases fitting TRBD1. The CDR3 loop spans 15 amino acids. Germline assignment: CDR1 KGHSH and CDR2 LQKENI. Trimming at V came to 4 bases and at J to 7 bases, leaving 7 bases not matched to a gene. The CDR3 region has the DNA TGTGCCAGCTCACTATCAGGGGGTGGAAATTCACCCCTCCACTTT. Its translation: CASSLSGGGNSPLHF.

This clone was counted between two and nine times. The chain employs TRBV11-2 and TRBJ2-1, with D perhaps matching TRBD2 (7 bases). This CDR3 region has 16 residues. Germline V CDR1 and CDR2: SGHAT, FQNNGV. Trimming pared 1 base from V and 3 bases from J, leaving 13 bases between. The CDR3 loop is CASSLGLRGLYNEQFF. As DNA, the CDR3 is TGTGCCAGCAGCTTAGGATTGCGGGGGCTCTACAATGAGCAGTTCTTC.

The rearrangement joins TRBV7-6 to TRBJ2-7; 10 bases match TRBD1. CDR3 length: 15 residues. Germline loops: CDR1 SGHVS, CDR2 FNYEAQ. V lost 5 bases, J lost 4 bases, and 8 bases stayed unmatched. This CDR3 is CASSVWDRGSYEQYF. The CDR3, as DNA: TGTGCCAGCAGCGTGTGGGACAGGGGATCGTACGAGCAGTACTTC.

The chain links TRBV6-4 to TRBJ2-3, with D possibly being TRBD2 (5 bases). Looked up from germline, CDR1 is MRHNA and CDR2 is SNTAGT. The ends were cut back, 4 bases at V and 2 bases at J, with 16 bases in the middle. The CDR3 has 16 amino acids. This CDR3 is CASSASAHRDTDTQYF. CDR3 DNA: TGTGCCAGCAGTGCCTCAGCCCACCGGGACACAGATACGCAGTATTTT.

The chain carries TRBV10-3 and TRBJ2-6, with D possibly being TRBD1 (6 bases). V lost 10 bases and J lost 0, with 13 bases in between. CDR3 length: 15 amino acids. Germline CDR1 reads ENHRY; CDR2 reads SYGVKD. CDR3 sequence reads: CATLQGNSGANVLTF. The DNA of the CDR3 is TGTGCCACCCTACAGGGAAACTCTGGGGCCAACGTCCTGACTTTC.

In this sample, this clone turned up once. The rearrangement links TRBV9 to TRBJ1-1, with TRBD1 as a possible D gene (5 bases). Germline-derived CDR1 and CDR2 are SGDLS and YYNGEE. The CDR3 is 12 residues long. V was shortened by 0 bases and J by 7 bases, with 7 bases between the two germline ends. In nucleotides, the CDR3 is TGTGCCAGCAGCGTAGGCGGGGGTGAAGCTTTCTTT. Its protein is CASSVGGGEAFF.

This clone occurred a few times. The CDR3 DNA reads as TGCAGCGTCGAGGGACAGCCCTATGGCTACACCTTC. It is translated as CSVEGQPYGYTF. The chain uses TRBV29-1 and TRBJ1-2; 7 bases align to TRBD1. This CDR3 region has 12 residues. Unmatched junction bases numbered 5, after V lost 6 bases and J lost 4 bases. CDR1 is SQVTM and CDR2 is ANQGSEA in the germline V gene.